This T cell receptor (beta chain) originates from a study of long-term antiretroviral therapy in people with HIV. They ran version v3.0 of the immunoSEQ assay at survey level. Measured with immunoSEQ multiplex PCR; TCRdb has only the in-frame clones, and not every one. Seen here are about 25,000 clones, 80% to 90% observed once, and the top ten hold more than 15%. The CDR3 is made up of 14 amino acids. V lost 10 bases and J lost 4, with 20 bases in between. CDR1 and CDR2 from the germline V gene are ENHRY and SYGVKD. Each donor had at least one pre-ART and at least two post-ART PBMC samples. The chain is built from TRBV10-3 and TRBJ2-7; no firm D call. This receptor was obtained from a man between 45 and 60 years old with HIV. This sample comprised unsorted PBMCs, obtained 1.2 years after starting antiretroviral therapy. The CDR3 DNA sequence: TGTGCCACCAATCCGACGGACCGGTCTTACGAGCAGTACTTC. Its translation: CATNPTDRSYEQYF.